This T cell receptor (beta chain) was retrieved from a study of blood T cell repertoires in COVID-19. Study at large: Both acute and convalescent COVID-19 samples were obtained from the United States, Italy and Spain. T cells, B-cell-depleted T cells, or PBMCs provided the cDNA or gDNA that served as material.

To note about this clone: Other DNA sequences of this sample code for an identical CDR3.

Unmatched junction bases numbered 8, after V lost 5 bases and J lost 5 bases. The CDR3 runs 16 residues. CDR1 is SGDLS, CDR2 YYNGEE, per germline. Data came from immunoSEQ multiplex PCR; TCRdb stores just in-frame clones and leaves some out. The sample lists about 200,000 clones, around 84% occurring once. The rearrangement uses TRBV9 and TRBJ2-3; 13 bases are a match to TRBD2. Sequencing was carried out using peripheral blood. This TCR was sampled from a woman older than 75 with acute or convalescent COVID-19. The CDR3 region is CASSVGLAGAQDTQYF. CDR3 in DNA: TGTGCCAGCAGTGTCGGACTAGCGGGAGCCCAAGATACGCAGTATTTT.